This T cell receptor (beta chain) was recorded in a study of cytomegalovirus exposure and HLA in healthy donors. With 60 Vbeta and 13 Jbeta primers, the PCR was carried out. In the original processing: A later analysis counted around 80 million unique TCR beta chains, about 10 million shared. The protocol was immunoSEQ multiplex PCR, while the TCRdb copy is restricted to in-frame clones and leaves out a portion. For V, J and clone size, that table is used; D and trimming come from the DNA. The top ten hold around 2.9% of the sample, which has more than 45,000 clones, roughly 73% seen once. Germline V gene sequence: CDR1 MNHNS, CDR2 SASEGT. This CDR3 contains 15 residues. The germline V and J ends were trimmed by 5 bases and 8 bases, with 18 bases remaining between them.

The sample comprised PBMCs. The sequence was collected from a woman in her thirties or forties in good health and CMV-seropositive. The chain has TRBV6-1 and TRBJ1-4; no clear D gene. CDR3: CASSPNKPQKEKLFF. DNA for the CDR3: TGTGCCAGCAGTCCAAATAAGCCTCAAAAAGAAAAACTGTTTTTT.